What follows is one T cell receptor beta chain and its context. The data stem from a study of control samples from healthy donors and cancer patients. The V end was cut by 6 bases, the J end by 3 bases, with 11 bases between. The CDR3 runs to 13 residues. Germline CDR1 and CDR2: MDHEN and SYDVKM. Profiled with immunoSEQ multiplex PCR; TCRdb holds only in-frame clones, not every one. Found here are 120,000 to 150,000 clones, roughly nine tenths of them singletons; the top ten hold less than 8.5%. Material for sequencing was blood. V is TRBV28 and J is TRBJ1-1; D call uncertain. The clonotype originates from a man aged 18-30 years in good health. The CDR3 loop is CASSLDPDTEAFF. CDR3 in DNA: TGTGCCAGCAGCCTCGACCCTGACACTGAAGCTTTCTTT. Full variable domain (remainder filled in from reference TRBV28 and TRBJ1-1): DVKVTQSSRYLVKRTGEKVFLECVQDMDHENMFWYRQDPGLGLRLIYFSYDVKMKEKGDIPEGYSVSREKKERFSLILESASTNQTSMYLCASSLDPDTEAFFGQGTRLTVV.